These 19 T cell receptor beta chains originate from one sample sequenced in a study of blood T cell repertoires in COVID-19. Repertoires were generated with immunoSEQ multiplex PCR, while TCRdb's copy carries only in-frame clones and drops some. The profile covers 200,000 to 300,000 clones, with around 90% appearing a single time and 0.83% taken by the ten largest. Material: peripheral blood. Receptors originate from a man under 40 with COVID-19, enrolled during active disease.

V usage is TRBV5-1 and J usage is TRBJ1-1, with 9 bases fitting TRBD1. The ends lost 4 bases at V and 6 bases at J; junction bases unmatched: 7. The CDR3 runs 14 residues. The germline gives CDR1 SGHRS, CDR2 YFSETQ. The CDR3 loop is CASSIETGGSEAFF. The CDR3 region has the DNA TGCGCCAGCAGCATTGAGACAGGGGGATCTGAAGCTTTCTTT.

This clone was picked up one time. J is TRBJ1-5 and V is TRBV18; D gene unclear. Trimming cost V 6 bases and J 0 bases, with 9 bases left between them. The CDR3 is 14 amino acids. Germline values: CDR1 KGHSH, CDR2 LQKENI. The CDR3 coding sequence is TGTGCCAGCTCCCGGGATTATAGCAATCAGCCCCAGCATTTT. Protein product: CASSRDYSNQPQHF.

The chain is built from TRBV6-5 and TRBJ1-1; weak D call: TRBD1 (6 bases). V was cut by 11 bases and J by 0 bases, with 16 bases left in between. The CDR3 contains 14 residues. Germline V gives CDR1 MNHEY, CDR2 SVGAGI. CDR3 in amino acids: CAVRGNRLNTEAFF. DNA for the CDR3: TGTGCCGTAAGGGGGAACAGATTGAACACTGAAGCTTTCTTT.

This chain links TRBV6-5 with TRBJ2-3; 8 nucleotides agree with TRBD2. The CDR3 is 15 residues long. Germline assignment: CDR1 MNHEY and CDR2 SVGAGI. V dropped 2 bases and J dropped 3; count of bases not matched to a gene: 4. CDR3 DNA: TGTGCCAGCAGTTACGAGGTAGCGGGGACAGATACGCAGTATTTT. Its translation is CASSYEVAGTDTQYF.

The chain has TRBV18 and TRBJ1-4, with TRBD1 matching 7 bases. J lost 8 bases, V lost 0 bases, and 3 bases had no gene match. Germline loops: CDR1 KGHSH, CDR2 LQKENI. This CDR3 comprises 14 residues. The CDR3 DNA sequence: TGTGCCAGCTCACCACCAGGGGGCAGCGAAAAACTGTTTTTT. Translated, it gives CASSPPGGSEKLFF.

This chain connects TRBV5-5 to TRBJ2-1; maybe TRBD2 (7 bases). The V and J ends lost 3 bases and 5 bases respectively, with 18 bases between them. The V gene's germline CDR1 is SGHKS and CDR2 YYEKEE (reference sequence). The CDR3 contains 16 residues. The CDR3 sequence is CASSWEQGGFNNEQFF. The CDR3 coding sequence is TGTGCCAGCAGCTGGGAACAGGGAGGGTTTAACAATGAGCAGTTCTTC.

This rearrangement joins TRBV20-1 to TRBJ1-2, with D perhaps TRBD1 (5 bases). Germline V gene data show CDR1 as DFQATT and CDR2 as SNEGSKA (reference sequence). This CDR3 has 16 amino acids. Trimming stripped 3 bases from V and 3 bases from J, with 20 bases between. The CDR3 reads CSASNMLRGFHYGYTF. The CDR3 DNA follows: TGCAGTGCTAGTAACATGCTAAGGGGTTTCCACTATGGCTACACCTTC.

The V call is TRBV3-1 (or the pseudogene TRBV3-2), the J call TRBJ2-5; 12 bases are a match to TRBD2. Germline-derived CDR1 and CDR2 are LGHDT and YNNKEL (reference sequence). CDR3 length: 16 residues. With V trimmed by 4 bases and J by 4 bases, 7 bases remained unmatched. CDR3 DNA sequence: TGTGCCAGCAGCCGCAGGACTAGCGGGAAGGGAGAGACCCAGTACTTC. This gives the protein CASSRRTSGKGETQYF.

The count of this clone is one. The rearrangement links TRBV6-4 to TRBJ1-2; 8 nucleotides line up with TRBD1. This CDR3 is built from 14 residues. Per the germline V gene, CDR1 is MRHNA and CDR2 is SNTAGT. V was clipped by 4 bases and J by 8 bases; unmatched bases: 9. In nucleotides, the CDR3 is TGTGCCAGCAGTGCCGGACAGGGAACTCCGGGCTACACCTTC. As protein: CASSAGQGTPGYTF.

The chain links TRBV6-5 to TRBJ2-7, with unresolved D. This CDR3 has 13 amino acids. CDR1 is MNHEY and CDR2 is SVGAGI in the germline V gene. Trimming shortened V by 5 bases and J by 5 bases, and 13 bases separated the two germline ends. The DNA for the CDR3 is TGTGCCAGCAGTCGACTCCTTGGCCACGAGCAGTACTTC. Amino acid sequence: CASSRLLGHEQYF.

The chain is built from TRBV7-9 and TRBJ2-7; a weak D match, TRBD2 (5 bases). The germline gives CDR1 SEHNR, CDR2 FQNEAQ (reference sequence). The CDR3 loop spans 15 amino acids. Trimming removed 5 bases at V and 2 bases at J, with 16 bases between. The CDR3 bases are TGTGCCAGCAGCACCCCGCCGGGGAGAACCTACGAGCAGTACTTC. As protein: CASSTPPGRTYEQYF.

This chain links TRBV19 with TRBJ1-1; D possibly corresponds to TRBD1 (6 bases). The CDR3 spans 15 residues. Germline CDR1 and CDR2: LNHDA and SQIVND (reference sequence). The germline V and J ends were trimmed by 3 bases and 5 bases, with 16 bases remaining between them. This CDR3 reads CASSMLGGLETEAFF. The DNA of the CDR3 is TGTGCCAGTAGTATGCTGGGGGGGCTTGAAACTGAAGCTTTCTTT.

The table lists this clone with a count of one. The chain uses TRBV7-2 and TRBJ1-2; possibly TRBD1 for D (5 bases). V lost 0 bases and J 7 bases, leaving 12 bases between the germline ends. The germline CDR1 and CDR2 sequences are SGHTA and FQGNSA. This CDR3 spans 14 amino acids. CDR3 bases: TGTGCCAGCAGCTTAGCGAGATTAAGGGGTGGCTACACCTTC. It specifies CASSLARLRGGYTF.

The V gene is TRBV6-6, the J gene TRBJ2-1, with TRBD2 matching over 9 bases. The germline CDR1 and CDR2 sequences are MNHNY and SVGAGI (reference sequence). V gave up 5 bases and J gave up 0 bases; unmatched junction bases: 2. This CDR3 region has 15 residues. This CDR3 is CASSLTSGSYNEQFF. The CDR3 DNA reads TGTGCCAGCAGTCTGACTAGCGGCTCCTACAATGAGCAGTTCTTC.

This chain connects TRBV6-1 to TRBJ2-7, with D unclear. Germline-derived CDR1 and CDR2 are MNHNS and SASEGT. This CDR3 is 12 amino acids long. Trimming took off 2 bases at V and 1 base at J, with 3 bases between the two ends. The CDR3 protein is CASSEYSYEQYF. The CDR3 region has the DNA TGTGCCAGCAGTGAATATTCCTACGAGCAGTACTTC.

Here the CDR3 DNA reads TGTGCCAGCAGTGAAGTTTCGAGGATTAATGGCTACACCTTC. This codes for CASSEVSRINGYTF. This chain links TRBV2 with TRBJ1-2; D is undetermined. The V end lost 1 base, the J end lost 6 bases, and 12 bases lay between the germline ends. Looked up from germline, CDR1 is SNHLY and CDR2 is FYNNEI. The CDR3 is 14 amino acids.

The chain joins TRBV20-1 to TRBJ1-1; D is uncertain. Germline CDR1 and CDR2: DFQATT and SNEGSKA (reference sequence). This CDR3 is built from 11 residues. The germline V and J ends were trimmed by 6 bases and 12 bases, with 17 bases remaining between them. CDR3 in DNA: TGCAGTGCCATAGAGAGACAAGTTACTTTCTTT. Protein product: CSAIERQVTFF.

This chain joins TRBV2 and TRBJ1-4; D gene uncertain. The V gene's germline CDR1 is SNHLY and CDR2 FYNNEI. The CDR3 loop spans 12 amino acids. V was clipped by 6 bases and J by 8 bases, with 10 bases between them. Here the CDR3 reads CASSGVGEKLFF. As DNA, the CDR3 is TGTGCCAGCAGCGGGGTGGGCGAAAAACTGTTTTTT.

This rearrangement joins TRBV9 to TRBJ1-2, with TRBD1 matching over 8 bases. In germline, CDR1 is SGDLS, CDR2 YYNGEE. V was pared by 3 bases and J by 5 bases, with 6 bases of the junction left unmatched. This CDR3 comprises 14 residues. CDR3: CASSAATGVYGYTF. The CDR3 DNA reads TGTGCCAGCAGCGCAGCGACAGGGGTGTATGGCTACACCTTC.